One sample yielded the 22 T cell receptor beta chains listed below, sequenced in a study of Ad26.COV2.S vaccination and SARS-CoV-2 variants. The protocol was immunoSEQ multiplex PCR, while the TCRdb copy is restricted to in-frame clones and leaves out a portion. The data show under 300,000 clones, around 88% seen once. The treatment: about 20 received Ad26.COV2.S at low or high dose, single or two shots; about five received placebo; per-sample allocation not given. At day 63 after the first vaccine or placebo injection, samples were drawn. The sequencing here drew on peripheral blood, taken in a trial of Ad26.COV2.S vaccine versus placebo. The receptors derive from a person between 18 and 65 years old who received the Ad26.COV2.S COVID-19 vaccine or a placebo.

This chain connects TRBV12-1 to TRBJ2-7; the D segment call TRBD1 is taken from the table without a DNA check. TRBV12-1 represents a pseudogene. The CDR3 is 15 amino acids. In nucleotides, the CDR3 is TGTGCCAGCAGCGCCCGGGACAGGGGGCTCTACGAGCAGTACTTC. It specifies CASSARDRGLYEQYF.

The chain is built from TRBV9 and TRBJ2-5; D might be TRBD2 (5 bases). The V end lost 3 bases, the J end lost 1 base, and 13 bases lay between the germline ends. The CDR3 runs to 15 residues. Germline V gene data show CDR1 as SGDLS and CDR2 as YYNGEE. This CDR3 reads CASSAHRGIQETQYF. The CDR3 coding sequence is TGTGCCAGCAGCGCCCACCGGGGTATCCAAGAGACCCAGTACTTC.

V is TRBV7-2 and J is TRBJ2-7; 7 bases agree with TRBD1. Trimming at V came to 2 bases and at J to 6 bases, leaving 10 bases not matched to a gene. Germline values: CDR1 SGHTA, CDR2 FQGNSA. The CDR3 extends over 15 amino acids. CDR3 amino acids: CASSLRGPTGSEQYF. The CDR3 DNA sequence: TGTGCCAGCAGCTTAAGGGGCCCGACAGGGAGCGAGCAGTACTTC.

The rearrangement links TRBV27 to TRBJ1-6; D unclear. V dropped 2 bases and J dropped 8 bases, with 10 bases sitting between them. The CDR3 covers 14 residues. Germline V gene lookup returns CDR1 MNHEY and CDR2 SMNVEV (reference sequence). CDR3: CASSLTGMDSPLHF. Written as DNA, the CDR3 is TGTGCCAGCAGTTTAACGGGGATGGATTCACCCCTCCACTTT.

The rearrangement links TRBV10-1 to TRBJ1-1; D is unresolved. The CDR3 consists of 15 residues. Trimming cost V 7 bases and J 1 base, with 16 bases left between them. Per germline, CDR1 WNHNN and CDR2 SYGVQD (reference sequence). The CDR3 DNA reads as TGCGCCAGCAAACAGAGAGTTCGCCGGAACACTGAAGCTTTCTTT. Protein sequence: CASKQRVRRNTEAFF.

This chain links TRBV2 with TRBJ2-2; D possibly corresponds to TRBD2 (7 bases). Trimming pared 7 bases from V and 6 bases from J, leaving 15 bases between. This CDR3 has 14 residues. CDR1 is SNHLY and CDR2 is FYNNEI in the germline V gene. As DNA, the CDR3 is TGTGCCAGCATACGGGGGGCCTCCGCCGGGGAGCTGTTTTTT. Residues: CASIRGASAGELFF.

This chain links TRBV5-4 with TRBJ2-1; 16 bases match TRBD2. Germline V CDR1 and CDR2: SGHNT, YYREEE (reference sequence). V shed 3 bases, J shed 4 bases, and the junction held 1 base outside the gene matches. The CDR3 is 16 amino acids. In DNA, the CDR3 is TGTGCCAGCAGCTCGGGACTAGCGGGAGGGTACAATGAGCAGTTCTTC. Translating it yields CASSSGLAGGYNEQFF.

The chain combines TRBV7-6 with TRBJ2-3; TRBD2 matches 12 bases. CDR1 and CDR2 (germline): SGHVS, FNYEAQ. Trimming at V came to 4 bases and at J to 2 bases, leaving 7 bases not matched to a gene. The CDR3 has 17 amino acids. This chain's CDR3 is CASSSPWTSGATDTQYF. The CDR3, as DNA: TGTGCCAGCAGCTCCCCCTGGACTAGCGGGGCCACAGATACGCAGTATTTT.

V and J are TRBV19 and TRBJ2-5, with D perhaps matching TRBD1 or TRBD2 (7 bases each). The V end was cut by 6 bases, the J end by 4 bases, with 18 bases between. Germline V lookup: CDR1 LNHDA, CDR2 SQIVND (reference sequence). This CDR3 has 15 amino acids. CDR3 DNA: TGTGCCAGTAGACCCCAGGGGGGGGCCGGAGAGACCCAGTACTTC. Translation: CASRPQGGAGETQYF.

The chain is built from TRBV19 and TRBJ2-1, with D perhaps TRBD2 (5 bases). The CDR3 is 12 amino acids. Trimming pared 3 bases from V and 10 bases from J, leaving 10 bases between. In germline, CDR1 is LNHDA, CDR2 SQIVND (reference sequence). Here the CDR3 reads CASSIPPGEQFF. For the CDR3, the DNA is TGTGCCAGTAGTATCCCACCGGGGGAGCAGTTCTTC.

J is TRBJ2-5 and V is TRBV5-1; D not certain. Trimming left V 2 bases short and J 5 bases short, with 13 bases between. CDR3 length: 14 amino acids. The germline V gene has CDR1 SGHRS and CDR2 YFSETQ. The CDR3 is CASSFLSFRETQYF. Written as DNA, the CDR3 is TGCGCCAGCAGCTTTCTTAGTTTTCGGGAGACCCAGTACTTC.

V and J are TRBV5-5 and TRBJ2-3; 13 bases agree with TRBD2. The CDR3 runs to 16 residues. V lost 5 bases and J lost 3; bases outside the gene matches: 6. Germline CDR1 reads SGHKS; CDR2 reads YYEKEE (reference sequence). CDR3 DNA: TGTGCCAGCAGGGGACTAGCGGGGATTGAAACAGATACGCAGTATTTT. It codes for CASRGLAGIETDTQYF.

The V call is TRBV7-8, the J call TRBJ2-7, with 10 bases matching TRBD1. Trimming removed 5 bases from V and 6 bases from J; junction bases left unmatched: 10. Germline V lookup: CDR1 SGHVS, CDR2 FQNEAQ. This CDR3 has 15 amino acids. CDR3 residues: CASSRRGQGSGEQYF. The DNA for the CDR3 is TGTGCCAGCAGCAGGCGGGGACAGGGGTCAGGCGAGCAGTACTTC.

The gene calls are TRBV5-6 and TRBJ2-4; 11 bases line up with TRBD2. Germline V gives CDR1 SGHDT, CDR2 YYEEEE. V was pared by 3 bases and J by 6 bases, with 8 bases of the junction left unmatched. The CDR3 spans 16 residues. The CDR3 sequence: CASSSDTGTSGNIQYF. CDR3 nucleotide sequence: TGTGCCAGCAGCTCCGATACCGGGACTAGCGGAAACATTCAGTACTTC. Using reference TRBV5-6 and TRBJ2-4 for the parts outside the CDR3, the full variable domain is DAGVTQSPTHLIKTRGQQVTLRCSPKSGHDTVSWYQQALGQGPQFIFQYYEEEERQRGNFPDRFSGHQFPNYSSELNVNALLLGDSALYLCASSSDTGTSGNIQYFGAGTRLSVL.

The CDR3 spells CASSPQDGEAFF. The CDR3 DNA reads TGTGCCAGCAGCCCACAGGACGGTGAAGCTTTCTTT. V and J are TRBV3-1 (or the pseudogene TRBV3-2) and TRBJ1-1, with D perhaps TRBD1 (5 bases). Per the germline V gene, CDR1 is LGHDT and CDR2 is YNNKEL (reference sequence). Trimming left V 4 bases short and J 7 bases short, with 10 bases between. The CDR3 has 12 residues.

V and J are TRBV10-3 and TRBJ2-7; 7 bases agree with TRBD2. Trimming at V came to 8 bases and at J to 1 base, leaving 2 bases not matched to a gene. This CDR3 is built from 12 residues. Germline-derived CDR1 and CDR2 are ENHRY and SYGVKD. CDR3 protein: CAIGGGSYEQYF. The CDR3 DNA is TGTGCCATCGGGGGGGGATCCTACGAGCAGTACTTC.

The chain carries TRBV7-2 and TRBJ2-3; D could derive from TRBD1 or TRBD2 (5 bases each). The V and J ends lost 0 bases and 3 bases respectively, with 10 bases between them. Germline CDR1 SGHTA, CDR2 FQGNSA. CDR3 length: 15 amino acids. The DNA for the CDR3 is TGTGCCAGCAGCTTAGCGCTGGGACGGACAGATACGCAGTATTTT. This codes for CASSLALGRTDTQYF.

This CDR3 is CASSIGSRGTDTQYF. CDR3 nucleotides: TGTGCCAGTAGTATAGGTTCCAGGGGAACAGATACGCAGTATTTT. This rearrangement joins TRBV19 to TRBJ2-3; the D gene is possibly TRBD1 (6 bases). The CDR3 spans 15 residues. Trimming shortened V by 1 base and J by 3 bases, and 11 bases separated the two germline ends. The germline V gene encodes CDR1 LNHDA and CDR2 SQIVND (reference sequence).

This chain joins TRBV4-1 and TRBJ2-5, with 7 bases fitting TRBD1. The J segment lost 4 bases and the V segment lost 1 base, leaving 6 bases of the junction unmatched. CDR3 length: 15 amino acids. CDR1 is MGHRA and CDR2 is YSYEKL in the germline V gene. CDR3 bases: TGCGCCAGCAGCCAAGGTTCGACAGGGACAGAGACCCAGTACTTC. Protein product: CASSQGSTGTETQYF.

CDR3 region: CASGHNYNEQFF. CDR3 bases: TGTGCCAGCGGTCACAACTACAATGAGCAGTTCTTC. The rearrangement joins TRBV6-6 to TRBJ2-1; D not resolved. Trimming cost V 8 bases and J 3 bases, with 8 bases left between them. CDR3 length: 12 amino acids. The germline gives CDR1 MNHNY, CDR2 SVGAGI (reference sequence).

The CDR3: CASSAFGENTEAFF. The CDR3 DNA follows: TGCGCCAGCAGCGCTTTTGGGGAGAATACTGAAGCTTTCTTT. The chain combines TRBV5-1 with TRBJ1-1; D is unresolved. V lost 4 bases and J lost 5, with 15 bases in between. This CDR3 has 14 residues. Germline V gene data show CDR1 as SGHRS and CDR2 as YFSETQ.

This chain uses TRBV7-3 with TRBJ1-2; no clear D gene. With 1 base removed from V and 3 bases from J, the gap between germline ends came to 6 bases. The CDR3 length is 13 residues. The germline V gene has CDR1 SGHTA and CDR2 FQGTGA. In nucleotides, the CDR3 is TGTGCCAGCAGCTTAAGGGGTGACTATGGCTACACCTTC. Protein sequence: CASSLRGDYGYTF.